These 31 T cell receptor beta chains were sequenced from one sample in a study of CD8+ T cells in alopecia areata. Treatment specified: oral pan-JAK inhibitor, 5-10 mg twice daily. After isolation, RNA underwent reverse transcription to generate cDNA as the sequencing template. Clones were sequenced by immunoSEQ multiplex PCR, and TCRdb holds only the in-frame ones, with some missing. The sample has around 100,000 clones, 80% to 90% seen once. The material sequenced was CD8+ T cells sorted from blood, taken at approximately week 30, from a patient treated with tofacitinib. These receptors were obtained from a human donor with alopecia areata.

V usage is TRBV9 and J usage is TRBJ2-4; D remains unclear. Trimming left V 0 bases short and J 8 bases short, with 15 bases between. The CDR3 sequence is 15 residues long. Germline CDR1 SGDLS, CDR2 YYNGEE. CDR3 in DNA: TGTGCCAGCAGCGTAGGACGAGACCCAATGGACATTCAGTACTTC. Translated, it gives CASSVGRDPMDIQYF.

The sample holds one count of this clone. The chain joins TRBV7-9 to TRBJ2-1, with 9 bases that match TRBD1. The junction had 8 bases not matched to a gene; V was cut back by 8 bases and J by 6 bases. The CDR3 has 14 amino acids. The germline V gene has CDR1 SEHNR and CDR2 FQNEAQ (reference sequence). The CDR3 sequence is CASGEDRGSNEQFF. For the CDR3, the DNA is TGTGCCAGCGGCGAGGACAGGGGTTCCAATGAGCAGTTCTTC.

Written as DNA, the CDR3 is TGTGCCAGTAGCCTCCTCCCCGCTAGCGGGGCCAACAATGAGCAGTTCTTC. It specifies CASSLLPASGANNEQFF. The chain joins TRBV19 to TRBJ2-1; 9 bases align to TRBD2. This CDR3 comprises 17 residues. V dropped 6 bases and J dropped 5; count of bases not matched to a gene: 14. Germline V gene sequence: CDR1 LNHDA, CDR2 SQIVND (reference sequence).

The genes are TRBV19 and TRBJ2-3, with 12 bases fitting TRBD2. This CDR3 region has 15 residues. V shed 6 bases and J 4 bases; nucleotides not matched to a gene: 5. The germline CDR1 and CDR2 sequences are LNHDA and SQIVND (reference sequence). The CDR3 region has the DNA TGTGCCAGTAGGATACTAGCGGGAGGAGCAGATACGCAGTATTTT. It specifies CASRILAGGADTQYF.

About this clone: Other DNA sequences within the sample encode an identical CDR3. The chain has TRBV13 and TRBJ1-1; no clear D gene. The CDR3 sequence is 12 residues long. Trimming took off 1 base at V and 5 bases at J, with 5 bases between the two ends. Germline V gene lookup returns CDR1 PRHDT and CDR2 FYEKMQ (reference sequence). The chain's CDR3 is CASSLEGTEAFF. DNA of the CDR3: TGTGCCAGCAGCTTAGAAGGAACTGAAGCTTTCTTT. The full variable domain, completed using reference TRBV13 and TRBJ1-1, is AAGVIQSPRHLIKEKRETATLKCYPIPRHDTVYWYQQGPGQDPQFLISFYEKMQSDKGSIPDRFSAQQFSDYHSELNMSSLELGDSALYFCASSLEGTEAFFGQGTRLTVV.

In its sample, this clone was seen a few times. The rearrangement joins TRBV7-9 to TRBJ2-3; no firm D call. From germline, CDR1 is SEHNR and CDR2 FQNEAQ (reference sequence). This CDR3 comprises 12 residues. V was cut by 4 bases and J by 1 base, with 3 bases left in between. The DNA for the CDR3 is TGTGCCAGCAGCTACCGCACAGATACGCAGTATTTT. Amino acids: CASSYRTDTQYF.

The chain links TRBV9 to TRBJ2-7; either TRBD1 or TRBD2 may supply D (5 bases each). CDR3 length equals 14 residues. V was clipped by 2 bases and J by 2 bases, with 11 bases between them. CDR1 and CDR2 (germline): SGDLS, YYNGEE. DNA for the CDR3: TGTGCCAGCAGCGTGGGGGATCCCACCTACGAGCAGTACTTC. Translation gives CASSVGDPTYEQYF.

This chain links TRBV7-8 with TRBJ2-2, with no clear D. The V and J ends lost 8 bases and 3 bases respectively, with 16 bases between them. This CDR3 contains 15 residues. The germline V gene encodes CDR1 SGHVS and CDR2 FQNEAQ. CDR3 nucleotides: TGTGCCAGCCTACCACGAAGTTATTACACCGGGGAGCTGTTTTTT. It translates to CASLPRSYYTGELFF.

The rearrangement uses TRBV7-8 and TRBJ2-7; the match to TRBD1 covers 8 bases. CDR3 length equals 15 residues. Losses at the gene ends were 1 base for V and 0 bases for J; bases not matched to a gene: 2. Germline values: CDR1 SGHVS, CDR2 FQNEAQ. CDR3 sequence reads: CASSLGTGSSYEQYF. Written as DNA, the CDR3 is TGTGCCAGCAGCTTAGGGACAGGGAGCTCCTACGAGCAGTACTTC. The full variable domain, its missing parts supplied by reference TRBV7-8 and TRBJ2-7, is GAGVSQSPRYKVAKRGQDVALRCDPISGHVSLFWYQQALGQGPEFLTYFQNEAQLDKSGLPSDRFFAERPEGSVSTLKIQRTQQEDSAVYLCASSLGTGSSYEQYFGPGTRLTVT.

V usage is TRBV29-1 and J usage is TRBJ2-7; D is perhaps TRBD2 (5 bases). Germline V gene lookup returns CDR1 SQVTM and CDR2 ANQGSEA. V lost 3 bases, J lost 2 bases, and 8 bases lay in between. The CDR3 covers 12 residues. Here the CDR3 reads CSVEKGAYEQYF. The CDR3, as DNA: TGCAGCGTTGAGAAGGGAGCCTACGAGCAGTACTTC.

The genes are TRBV29-1 and TRBJ2-7; D is unresolved. Germline V CDR1 and CDR2: SQVTM, ANQGSEA. This CDR3 spans 13 amino acids. The germline V and J ends were trimmed by 0 bases and 1 base, with 7 bases remaining between them. The CDR3: CSVEEEGSYEQYF. The CDR3 DNA is TGCAGCGTTGAAGAGGAAGGATCCTACGAGCAGTACTTC.

In nucleotides, the CDR3 is TGTGCCAGCAGTCATGGGACTAGCGGGACATACAATGAGCAGTTCTTC. Translation gives CASSHGTSGTYNEQFF. The V call is TRBV27, the J call TRBJ2-1, with 13 bases identical to TRBD2. The CDR3 is 16 amino acids. Germline CDR1 is MNHEY and CDR2 is SMNVEV (reference sequence). Trimming cost V 5 bases and J 4 bases; bases outside gene matches: 5.

The chain carries TRBV5-6 and TRBJ2-1, with 7 bases that match TRBD2. CDR1 is SGHDT, CDR2 YYEEEE, per germline. The V gene end was trimmed by 4 bases and the J gene end by 1 base; junction bases not matched to a gene: 11. The CDR3 loop spans 17 amino acids. The CDR3 nucleotides are TGTGCCAGCAGCCCCGACAGCGGGGTCTTTTCCTACAATGAGCAGTTCTTC. Its protein product is CASSPDSGVFSYNEQFF.

This clone was picked up one time. At one end, the junction sequence differs from germline, possibly due to a read error. The chain carries TRBV4-1 and TRBJ1-1; no firm D call. The germline gives CDR1 MGHRA, CDR2 YSYEKL. CDR3 length: 13 amino acids. The CDR3 DNA reads TGCGCCAGCAGCCCGTCTCACAAGGGCCCCAGAATCTTT. Its protein is CASSPSHKGPRIF.

The rearrangement joins TRBV7-9 to TRBJ2-7, with a possible D match to TRBD2 (6 bases). This CDR3 comprises 15 residues. The germline gives CDR1 SEHNR, CDR2 FQNEAQ (reference sequence). V was clipped by 5 bases and J by 0 bases, with 14 bases between them. The CDR3 region has the DNA TGTGCCAGCAGCACGACCGGGGGTTACTCCTACGAGCAGTACTTC. This codes for CASSTTGGYSYEQYF.

The chain joins TRBV6-5 to TRBJ2-3; TRBD1 agrees at 8 bases. Germline V gene lookup returns CDR1 MNHEY and CDR2 SVGAGI. CDR3 size: 16 residues. V lost 0 bases, J lost 1 base, and 3 bases stayed unmatched. The CDR3 loop is CASSYSETGGTDTQYF. The CDR3 DNA follows: TGTGCCAGCAGTTACTCGGAGACAGGGGGCACAGATACGCAGTATTTT.

This clone appeared a few times. V usage is TRBV5-1 and J usage is TRBJ2-7, with D possibly being TRBD1 (6 bases). The CDR3 loop spans 14 amino acids. Looked up from germline, CDR1 is SGHRS and CDR2 is YFSETQ. The V gene lost 0 bases and the J gene lost 0 bases, with 7 bases spanning the gap. Here the CDR3 reads CASSLGDNSYEQYF. In DNA, the CDR3 is TGCGCCAGCAGCTTGGGGGACAACTCCTACGAGCAGTACTTC.

The genes are TRBV5-6 and TRBJ2-1; 8 bases match TRBD2. Germline CDR1 and CDR2: SGHDT and YYEEEE. Germline trimming cut 7 bases from V and 8 bases from J; bases unmatched to any gene: 11. This CDR3 is 14 amino acids long. CDR3 in amino acids: CASRPGLVPHEQFF. Here the CDR3 DNA reads TGTGCCAGCCGACCGGGACTAGTTCCGCATGAGCAGTTCTTC.

The chain employs TRBV2 and TRBJ2-7; 8 bases are shared with TRBD2. This CDR3 contains 14 residues. The trim removed 6 bases at V and 1 base at J, leaving 5 bases unmatched. Germline V gene sequence: CDR1 SNHLY, CDR2 FYNNEI. CDR3 residues: CASRGGGISYEQYF. CDR3 sequence (DNA): TGTGCCAGCAGAGGCGGGGGGATATCCTACGAGCAGTACTTC. The full variable domain, completed using reference TRBV2 and TRBJ2-7, is EPEVTQTPSHQVTQMGQEVILRCVPISNHLYFYWYRQILGQKVEFLVSFYNNEISEKSEIFDDQFSVERPDGSNFTLKIRSTKLEDSAMYFCASRGGGISYEQYFGPGTRLTVT.

V usage is TRBV19 and J usage is TRBJ2-7, with D perhaps matching TRBD2 (6 bases). CDR1 is LNHDA and CDR2 is SQIVND in the germline V gene (reference sequence). Trimming stripped 5 bases from V and 0 bases from J, with 17 bases between. The length of the CDR3 is 16 residues. CDR3 nucleotides: TGTGCCAGTAGTCCCGCGGGGAGGTTGAGCTCCTACGAGCAGTACTTC. Its translation is CASSPAGRLSSYEQYF.

The DNA for the CDR3 is TGTGCCAGCAGCTTGCCTGACGGGGTCCCCGACGAGCAGTACTTC. Protein product: CASSLPDGVPDEQYF. The V gene is TRBV5-5, the J gene TRBJ2-7, with D perhaps matching TRBD2 (5 bases). CDR3 size: 15 residues. Per the germline V gene, CDR1 is SGHKS and CDR2 is YYEKEE (reference sequence). Trimming removed 1 base from V and 5 bases from J, with 16 bases in between. The variable domain in full, with the rest retrieved from reference TRBV5-5 and TRBJ2-7, is DAGVTQSPTHLIKTRGQQVTLRCSPISGHKSVSWYQQVLGQGPQFIFQYYEKEERGRGNFPDRFSARQFPNYSSELNVNALLLGDSALYLCASSLPDGVPDEQYFGPGTRLTVT.

The V gene is TRBV14, the J gene TRBJ2-1; 12 bases fit TRBD2. CDR1 and CDR2 (germline): SGHDN, FVKESK. The V segment lost 4 bases and the J segment 4 bases; nucleotides outside the gene matches: 5. The CDR3 totals 16 residues. The CDR3 sequence: CASSLSLAGGYNEQFF. The CDR3 bases are TGTGCCAGCAGCCTGTCACTAGCGGGAGGATACAATGAGCAGTTCTTC.

The genes are TRBV4-1 and TRBJ1-5; maybe TRBD1 (5 bases). CDR1 is MGHRA and CDR2 is YSYEKL in the germline V gene. V was pared by 0 bases and J by 1 base, with 7 bases between. The CDR3 covers 15 residues. CDR3 in amino acids: CASSQEGRSNQPQHF. The CDR3, as DNA: TGCGCCAGCAGCCAAGAGGGACGGAGCAATCAGCCCCAGCATTTT.

The chain couples TRBV5-1 to TRBJ2-7, with 7 bases fitting TRBD2. After removal of 4 bases from V and 4 bases from J, the junction contained 11 bases not matched to a gene. The germline gives CDR1 SGHRS, CDR2 YFSETQ. The CDR3 covers 15 residues. This CDR3 is CASSPGLAETYEQYF. The CDR3 DNA sequence: TGCGCCAGCAGCCCAGGTCTAGCGGAAACTTACGAGCAGTACTTC.

This clone showed up just once. The chain links TRBV20-1 to TRBJ2-1; 9 nucleotides agree with TRBD1. This CDR3 is built from 10 residues. Germline V CDR1 and CDR2: DFQATT, SNEGSKA (reference sequence). With V trimmed by 6 bases and J by 13 bases, 4 bases remained unmatched. In DNA form, the CDR3 reads TGCAGTGCAAGGACAGGGGCTCAGTTCTTC. Encoded protein: CSARTGAQFF.

This rearrangement joins TRBV5-5 to TRBJ1-2; D not certain. The CDR3 has 12 amino acids. Germline V lookup: CDR1 SGHKS, CDR2 YYEKEE (reference sequence). Trimming removed 5 bases from V and 2 bases from J, with 7 bases in between. This CDR3 reads CASRETNYGYTF. The CDR3 coding sequence is TGTGCCAGCAGGGAGACAAACTATGGCTACACCTTC. The entire variable domain, with the rest obtained from reference TRBV5-5 and TRBJ1-2, is as follows: DAGVTQSPTHLIKTRGQQVTLRCSPISGHKSVSWYQQVLGQGPQFIFQYYEKEERGRGNFPDRFSARQFPNYSSELNVNALLLGDSALYLCASRETNYGYTFGSGTRLTVV.

This sequence joins TRBV9 and TRBJ2-1; 8 nucleotides align to TRBD2. This CDR3 spans 15 amino acids. Germline assignment: CDR1 SGDLS and CDR2 YYNGEE. Unmatched junction bases numbered 7, after V lost 1 base and J lost 7 bases. The CDR3 DNA sequence: TGTGCCAGCAGCGTATCGGGAGGGGGTGATAATGAGCAGTTCTTC. It codes for CASSVSGGGDNEQFF. The full variable domain, with the rest looked up from reference TRBV9 and TRBJ2-1, is DSGVTQTPKHLITATGQRVTLRCSPRSGDLSVYWYQQSLDQGLQFLIQYYNGEERAKGNILERFSAQQFPDLHSELNLSSLELGDSALYFCASSVSGGGDNEQFFGPGTRLTVL.

The V gene is TRBV7-6, the J gene TRBJ2-7, with D perhaps TRBD1 (5 bases). The V and J ends lost 1 base and 5 bases respectively, with 9 bases between them. The CDR3 is 13 amino acids. From germline, CDR1 is SGHVS and CDR2 FNYEAQ. Here the CDR3 DNA reads TGTGCCAGCAGCTTAGGTATAGGGGACGAGCAGTACTTC. It yields the protein CASSLGIGDEQYF.

CDR3 bases: TGTGCCAGCAGTTCCAATACCTACCGTCGGGACAGGCCCTACGAGCAGTACTTC. Its translation: CASSSNTYRRDRPYEQYF. The genes are TRBV27 and TRBJ2-7; TRBD1 agrees at 8 bases. Germline assignment: CDR1 MNHEY and CDR2 SMNVEV (reference sequence). This CDR3 is 18 amino acids long. V was pared by 4 bases and J by 2 bases, with 16 bases of the junction left unmatched.

To note about this clone: Sequence at one end of the junction differs from germline and may be a read error. The chain joins TRBV10-2 to TRBJ2-7; possibly TRBD1 for D (5 bases). This CDR3 has 14 amino acids. The germline gives CDR1 WSHSY, CDR2 SAAADI. The CDR3 DNA reads TGTGCCATCAGTGACAGCCAGAAAAACTACGAGCAGTACTTC. Amino acid sequence: CAISDSQKNYEQYF.

This clone was seen more than once but under ten times. This chain connects TRBV10-3 to TRBJ2-5; D not resolved. The CDR3 runs to 12 residues. Per germline, CDR1 ENHRY and CDR2 SYGVKD. The V and J ends lost 10 bases and 2 bases respectively, with 11 bases between them. In nucleotides, the CDR3 is TGTGCCACGAGTGGAGAGCAAGAGACCCAGTACTTC. It codes for CATSGEQETQYF.